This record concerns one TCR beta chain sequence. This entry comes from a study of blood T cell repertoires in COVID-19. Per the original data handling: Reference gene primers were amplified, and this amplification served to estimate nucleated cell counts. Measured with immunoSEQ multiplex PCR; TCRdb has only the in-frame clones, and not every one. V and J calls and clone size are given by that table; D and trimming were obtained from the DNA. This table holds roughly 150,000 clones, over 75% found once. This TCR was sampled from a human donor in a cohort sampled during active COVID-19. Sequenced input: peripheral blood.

The CDR3 here is CASSLFPGEGIQYF. The DNA of the CDR3 is TGCGCCAGCAGCTTGTTCCCAGGGGAGGGCATTCAGTACTTC. The chain combines TRBV5-1 with TRBJ2-4, with D perhaps matching TRBD2 (7 bases). Trimming shortened V by 1 base and J by 9 bases, and 14 bases separated the two germline ends. The CDR3 sequence is 14 residues long. CDR1 is SGHRS and CDR2 is YFSETQ in the germline V gene.